These 9 T cell receptor beta chains originate from one sample sequenced in a study of blood T cell repertoires in COVID-19 (dated by TCRdb to about 2020). The library relied on the immunoSEQ multiplex PCR assay. This is the immuneACCESS table as TCRdb keeps it, with only in-frame sequences that have V and J called. A part of the clones is gone; compared with another copy, unresolved V genes explain less than half, and the rest is unexplained. This sample comprises about 200,000 clones, about 88% of them detected only once. The top ten hold around 25% of the sample. Material: PBMCs or T cells enriched from blood (not recorded which). The receptor set was obtained from a woman between 40 and 55 years old in a cohort exposed to, infected with or recovered from COVID-19 (not recorded which).

On this clone: Its ends do not fully match the called genes, so a read error is possible. The genes are TRBV10-2 and TRBJ2-7; D gene unclear. CDR1 and CDR2 (germline): WSHSY, SAAADI. The CDR3 is 8 amino acids. Here the CDR3 reads CASSVQHF. CDR3 bases: TGCGCCAGCAGTGTACAGCACTTC.

The chain is built from TRBV15 and TRBJ2-5; TRBD2 aligns across 10 bases. The CDR3 has 16 residues. Trimming removed 3 bases from V and 5 bases from J; junction bases left unmatched: 9. Germline CDR1 LNHNV, CDR2 YYDKDF (reference sequence). CDR3 loop: CATSSWTSGLSETQYF. The CDR3 nucleotides read TGTGCCACCAGCAGCTGGACTAGCGGCCTCTCGGAGACCCAGTACTTC.

The rearrangement links TRBV11-2 to TRBJ2-5, with TRBD2 matching 10 bases. Trimming removed 5 bases from V and 5 bases from J; junction bases left unmatched: 8. Germline lookup yields CDR1 SGHAT and CDR2 FQNNGV. The CDR3 sequence is 15 residues long. CDR3 amino acids: CASSHSGGALETQYF. The CDR3 region has the DNA TGTGCCAGCAGCCACAGCGGGGGGGCCTTGGAGACCCAGTACTTC. Supplemented by reference TRBV11-2 and TRBJ2-5, the full variable domain reads EAGVAQSPRYKIIEKRQSVAFWCNPISGHATLYWYQQILGQGPKLLIQFQNNGVVDDSQLPKDRFSAERLKGVDSTLKIQPAKLEDSAVYLCASSHSGGALETQYFGPGTRLLVL.

This chain links TRBV4-1 with TRBJ2-2; D perhaps matches TRBD1 (5 bases). The germline CDR1 and CDR2 sequences are MGHRA and YSYEKL. V was trimmed by 4 bases and J by 4 bases, leaving 16 bases between them. There are 16 residues in the CDR3. The CDR3 protein is CASSLKWQGVTGELFF. CDR3 sequence (DNA): TGCGCCAGCAGCCTCAAGTGGCAGGGCGTCACCGGGGAGCTGTTTTTT.

The chain recombines TRBV27 with TRBJ2-7; 7 nucleotides match TRBD2. V dropped 6 bases and J dropped 7; count of bases not matched to a gene: 12. Germline assignment: CDR1 MNHEY and CDR2 SMNVEV (reference sequence). The CDR3 runs to 14 residues. CDR3 in DNA: TGTGCCAGCAGCGTGGGGGTCTCAGCGGGGGAGCAGTACTTC. Translated, it gives CASSVGVSAGEQYF.

This clone was counted a few times. V is TRBV5-1 and J is TRBJ2-5; TRBD2 matches 11 bases. Germline CDR1 SGHRS, CDR2 YFSETQ. The V gene end was trimmed by 3 bases and the J gene end by 4 bases; junction bases not matched to a gene: 8. The CDR3 contains 16 residues. CDR3 residues: CASSYLLAGDRETQYF. The CDR3 region has the DNA TGCGCCAGCAGCTACCTACTAGCGGGGGACCGAGAGACCCAGTACTTC.

The rearrangement joins TRBV9 to TRBJ2-6; 10 nucleotides match TRBD1. The CDR3 is made up of 21 amino acids. After removal of 4 bases from V and 2 bases from J, the junction contained 18 bases not matched to a gene. Per the germline V gene, CDR1 is SGDLS and CDR2 is YYNGEE. CDR3 sequence: CASSSPKRDRGREAGANVLTF. In DNA, the CDR3 is TGTGCCAGCAGCTCCCCGAAAAGAGACAGGGGGCGCGAAGCTGGGGCCAACGTCCTGACTTTC.

The chain is built from TRBV4-1 and TRBJ2-7; maybe TRBD1 (6 bases). Germline loops: CDR1 MGHRA, CDR2 YSYEKL. The CDR3 consists of 18 residues. The V and J ends lost 1 base and 1 base respectively, with 20 bases between them. CDR3 loop: CASSQVVVAQGSSYEQYF. CDR3 nucleotide sequence: TGCGCCAGCAGCCAAGTGGTTGTGGCGCAGGGGTCTTCCTACGAGCAGTACTTC.

The V gene is TRBV27, the J gene TRBJ2-1; D not resolved. Germline V gene lookup returns CDR1 MNHEY and CDR2 SMNVEV (reference sequence). This CDR3 is built from 13 residues. V was cut by 3 bases and J by 7 bases, with 10 bases left in between. CDR3 residues: CASSFFARNEQFF. Here the CDR3 DNA reads TGTGCCAGCAGTTTTTTCGCGAGAAATGAGCAGTTCTTC.